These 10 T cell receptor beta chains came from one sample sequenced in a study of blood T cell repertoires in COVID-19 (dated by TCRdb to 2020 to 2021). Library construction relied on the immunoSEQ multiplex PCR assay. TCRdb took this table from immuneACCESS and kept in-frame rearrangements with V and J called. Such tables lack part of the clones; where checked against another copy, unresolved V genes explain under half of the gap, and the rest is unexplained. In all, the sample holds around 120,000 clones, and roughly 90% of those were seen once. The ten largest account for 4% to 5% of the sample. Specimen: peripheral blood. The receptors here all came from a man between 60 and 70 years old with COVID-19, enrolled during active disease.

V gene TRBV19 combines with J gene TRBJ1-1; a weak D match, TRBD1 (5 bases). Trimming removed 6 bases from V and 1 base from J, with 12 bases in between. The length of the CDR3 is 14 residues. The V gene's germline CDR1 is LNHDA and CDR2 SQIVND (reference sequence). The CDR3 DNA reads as TGTGCCAGTAGAGCCCTCGGGGGGAACACTGAAGCTTTCTTT. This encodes CASRALGGNTEAFF.

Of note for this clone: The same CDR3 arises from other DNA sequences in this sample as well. CDR3 residues: CASSLGTGSSYEQYF. Here the CDR3 DNA reads TGCGCCAGCAGCTTGGGGACAGGGTCTTCCTACGAGCAGTACTTC. This chain uses TRBV5-1 with TRBJ2-7, with 8 bases identical to TRBD1. The V and J ends lost 0 bases and 1 base, in that order; junction bases with no gene match: 3. The CDR3 contains 15 residues. Germline V gives CDR1 SGHRS, CDR2 YFSETQ.

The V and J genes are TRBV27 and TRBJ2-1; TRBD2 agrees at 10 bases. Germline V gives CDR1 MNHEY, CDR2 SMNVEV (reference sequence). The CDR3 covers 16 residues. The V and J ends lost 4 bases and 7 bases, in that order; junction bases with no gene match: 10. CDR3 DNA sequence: TGTGCCAGCAGTTCGGGGACTAGCGAGCGTAGGAATGAGCAGTTCTTC. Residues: CASSSGTSERRNEQFF.

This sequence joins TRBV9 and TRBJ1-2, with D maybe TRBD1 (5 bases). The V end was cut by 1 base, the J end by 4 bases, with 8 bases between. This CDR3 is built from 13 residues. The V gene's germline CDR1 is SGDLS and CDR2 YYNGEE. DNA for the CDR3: TGTGCCAGCAGCGTATCGGGGGGCTATGGCTACACCTTC. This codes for CASSVSGGYGYTF.

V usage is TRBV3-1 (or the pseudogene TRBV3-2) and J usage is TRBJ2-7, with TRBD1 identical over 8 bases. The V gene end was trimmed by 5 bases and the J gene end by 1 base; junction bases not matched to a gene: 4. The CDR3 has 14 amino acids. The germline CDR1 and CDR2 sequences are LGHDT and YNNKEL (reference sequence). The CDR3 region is CASSARQGSYEQYF. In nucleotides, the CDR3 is TGTGCCAGCAGCGCCCGACAGGGGTCCTACGAGCAGTACTTC.

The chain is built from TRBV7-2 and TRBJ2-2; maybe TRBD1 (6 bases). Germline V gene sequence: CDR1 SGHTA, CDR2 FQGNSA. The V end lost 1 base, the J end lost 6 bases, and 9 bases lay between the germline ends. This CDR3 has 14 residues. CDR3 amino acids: CASSLDRESGELFF. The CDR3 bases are TGTGCCAGCAGCTTAGACAGGGAATCCGGGGAGCTGTTTTTT.

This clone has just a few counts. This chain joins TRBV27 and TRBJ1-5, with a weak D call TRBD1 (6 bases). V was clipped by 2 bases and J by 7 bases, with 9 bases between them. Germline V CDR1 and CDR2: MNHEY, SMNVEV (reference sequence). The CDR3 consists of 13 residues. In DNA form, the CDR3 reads TGTGCCAGCAGTTTAGGGGGCTTACAGCCCCAGCATTTT. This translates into CASSLGGLQPQHF.

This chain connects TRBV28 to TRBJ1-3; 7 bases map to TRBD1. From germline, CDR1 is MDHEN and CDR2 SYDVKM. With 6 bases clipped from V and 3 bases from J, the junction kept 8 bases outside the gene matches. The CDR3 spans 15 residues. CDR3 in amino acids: CASSPGQLIGNTIYF. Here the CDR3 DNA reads TGTGCCAGCAGCCCGGGACAGCTGATTGGAAACACCATATATTTT.

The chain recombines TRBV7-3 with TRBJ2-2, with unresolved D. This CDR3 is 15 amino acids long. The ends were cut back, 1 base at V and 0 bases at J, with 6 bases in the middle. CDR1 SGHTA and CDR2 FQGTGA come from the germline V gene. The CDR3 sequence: CASSLNRANTGELFF. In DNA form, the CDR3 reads TGTGCCAGCAGCTTAAACAGAGCGAACACCGGGGAGCTGTTTTTT. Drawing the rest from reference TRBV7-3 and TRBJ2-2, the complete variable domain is GAGVSQTPSNKVTEKGKYVELRCDPISGHTALYWYRQSLGQGPEFLIYFQGTGAADDSGLPNDRFFAVRPEGSVSTLKIQRTERGDSAVYLCASSLNRANTGELFFGEGSRLTVL.

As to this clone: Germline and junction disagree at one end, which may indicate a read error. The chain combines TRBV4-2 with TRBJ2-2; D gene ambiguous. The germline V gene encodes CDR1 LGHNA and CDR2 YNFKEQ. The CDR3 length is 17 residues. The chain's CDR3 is CASSQAVQWANTGELFF. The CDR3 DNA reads TGTGCCAGCAGCCAAGCCGTCCAGTGGGCGAACACCGGAGAGCTGTTTTTT.